Many counts were recorded for the clone carrying this T cell receptor (beta chain). What it recognizes is unknown. The entry originates in a study of Graves' ophthalmopathy and Graves' hyperthyroidism. General study results and limits: Detected in blood as well were most expanded thyroid clonotypes with frequency above 0.001.

RNA transcripts yielded amplified TCR beta CDR3 regions. First-round RT-PCR relied on HTBI primers, and a second-round multiplex PCR came next. MiXCR, run by TCRdb on the multiplex PCR reads, gives a single entry per CDR3 protein. The sample yields hundreds of thousands of distinct CDR3 sequences, 20% to 25% seen once. The TCR sequence derives from a woman aged 18-29 years with stable Graves' hyperthyroidism. Input material: peripheral blood.

This chain's CDR3 is CASSRLADQETQYF. The DNA for the CDR3 is TGTGCCAGCAGTCGACTAGCGGACCAAGAGACCCAGTACTTC. The chain links TRBV12-3 or TRBV12-4 to TRBJ2-5, with TRBD2 matching over 9 bases. V was pared by 5 bases and J by 0 bases, with 1 base of the junction left unmatched. The CDR3 sequence is 14 residues long.